This entry features one T cell receptor (beta chain) sequence. Its antigen target is currently unknown. This entry is derived from a study of cytomegalovirus exposure and HLA in healthy donors (dated by TCRdb to the late 2010s). Concerning the study at large: In an earlier analysis of some 550 of the donors, 276 Gb of sequence data and some 120 million unique TCR beta sequences from roughly 200 million T cells were reported. Approximately 310 gigabases of sequencing data and some 85 million unique TCR sequences were included in an early release covering around 650 HLA-typed donors. Of the roughly 390 genotyped donors, approximately 80% were placed in the genetic ancestry cluster associated with self-reported Caucasian donors. The aim of the study was to test whether cataloging public T cell receptors could identify signatures of past pathogen exposure. The T cell repertoires of around 670 subjects were profiled by immunosequencing and related to cytomegalovirus serostatus. In addition to the first cohort of 500 to 850 subjects, a separate validation cohort of 130 or so different subjects was used. To predict cytomegalovirus infection status, the study combined high-throughput TCR immunosequencing, statistical association of individual TCRs with disease status, and machine learning. A later analysis re-examined previously published TCR beta repertoires from hundreds of donors and added high-resolution HLA genotyping to investigate patterns of TCR occurrence. Rather than drawing on any new phenotypic data, the later analysis identified candidate immune exposures from TCR beta sequences and the way those sequences occurred across donors. An earlier analysis of 587 of the donors used high-throughput TCR beta sequencing to judge whether each TCR beta V gene segment behaved as functional or pseudogenic. Donor age, sex, ethnicity and CMV serostatus were compiled together with the repertoire data. In a later genetic analysis, genome-wide SNP genotypes for about 55% of the 666 donors were used, and that subset was treated as a discovery cohort. Every discovery cohort repertoire had been produced on one sequencing platform. Both class I and class II loci were covered by HLA typing, at four-digit resolution. Typing coverage differed by locus: A, B, C, DRB1 and DQB1 were typed in roughly 620-630 donors, DQA1 in about 500, DPA1 in nearly 610, and DPB1 in 400 to 490. Four or five DR-DQ haplotypes were treated as single units for association and clustering because of strong linkage in the cohort. On average, over 200,000 unique TCR beta nucleotide sequences were sequenced per donor among a few hundred genotyped donors of the cohort, with about 19% of those sequences being non-productive. Points the paper makes about the study in general: According to a later genetic analysis, donors in an Asian-associated ancestry cluster had fewer N-insertions in productive TCRs than the roughly 670-donor mean. A further reported finding was that TCR beta sequences accurately predicted the HLA-A and HLA-B alleles for most subjects in the first cohort. According to the authors, the approach could potentially be generalized to other disease states and immunological phenotypes. Cytomegalovirus status was reported to be diagnosed by the classifier with high specificity and sensitivity in both the original and validation cohorts. Because HLA typing was missing for some donors at each locus, association tests included only the typed subset. In a later analysis, most CMV-associated TCR beta chains were found to appear HLA-restricted, with HLA associations seemingly driven largely by CMV exposure. In this cohort, only TCR beta chains were sequenced, and detectable features were limited by the absence of alpha or paired-chain data. A group of highly shared sequence variants was considered likely to be a technical artifact of the sequencing pipeline. Linkage disequilibrium might explain the correlated functional status among segregating V segments, but an unknown experimental factor could not be excluded. At a false discovery rate of 0.05, a later analysis linked about 17,000 TCR beta sequences to specific HLA alleles. In an earlier analysis of about 550 of the donors, most TCR beta V segments were observed in productive rearrangements about 90% or about 30% of the time, broadly matching IMGT annotations. When HLA alleles, especially DR and DQ, strongly co-occurred, TCR associations were difficult to assign to individual alleles. A later analysis found that HLA-associated TCR beta chains were more clonally expanded and had lower generation probabilities than equally common non-associated chains. Some IMGT-functional V segments, including TRBV6-2 and TRBV6-3, could not be distinguished by the 87-base-pair reads and were therefore excluded. Presence/absence analyses assumed roughly uniform sequencing depth across donors, an assumption that may not hold. In a later analysis, the rate of TCR association differed among HLA loci, with DRB1 alleles having the most associated TCRs and HLA-C alleles having the fewest. The only immune exposure information available for the cohort was CMV serostatus. The study listed 150 to 200 TCR beta chains as associated with cytomegalovirus. A few of the identified cytomegalovirus-associated TCR beta chains were confirmed in vitro to be specific for cytomegalovirus antigens. A later genetic analysis associated a missense DCLRE1C variant with V-gene and J-gene trimming of TCR beta chains, and an independent cohort replicated the association. Several of the top co-occurrence clusters appeared to be linked to parvovirus B19, influenza, CMV and Epstein-Barr virus, according to a later analysis. The earlier analysis of about 600 of the donors excluded about 16 rarely observed V segments, including chromosome 9 orphons, because counts were too low. Across donors, most TCR sequences were observed very rarely, whereas some public TCRs were present in many individuals.

The CDR3 spans 13 residues, from the cysteine through the phenylalanine. The only DNA kept is the CDR3, 39 bases in frame from the first base. V sheds 5 bases and J sheds 0 bases, leaving 8 bases between their ends. Looking up the germline V gene yields CDR1 LGHNT and CDR2 FRNRAP. The cohort comprised some 680 healthy bone marrow donors. Cohort members were all nominally healthy when sampled, although unrecorded immune exposures were likely present. The donor tested CMV seronegative, placing the donor among the 350 or so seronegative members of the cohort. Every donor gave a peripheral blood sample, and the peripheral blood mononuclear cells from that sample were used for TCR beta sequencing. The Qiagen DNeasy Blood Extraction Kit was used to extract genomic DNA from the blood cell samples. Library construction relied on the immunoSEQ multiplex PCR assay. The multiplex PCR relied on a mix of 60 forward primers for TCR Vbeta segments and 13 reverse primers for TCR Jbeta segments. The CDR3 region of rearranged TCR beta genes was amplified from genomic DNA with a multiplex PCR assay. Amplified TCR beta libraries were sequenced as 87-base-pair reads on the Illumina HiSeq System. Per the original workflow: Across the 640 or so repertoires, a later analysis counted 78 million or so unique TCR beta chains, approximately 10 million of which were shared by at least two donors. To remove PCR and sequencing errors, raw reads were error-corrected and collapsed into unique sequences using a nearest-neighbor algorithm that merged closely related sequences. Alignment of CDR3 sequences to IMGT reference sequences was used to assign V, D and J gene segments. For a sequence to be retained, a match of at least six nucleotides to both a V gene segment and a J gene segment was required. Rearrangements were called productive when the CDR3 lacked stop codons and stayed in frame with V and J; all others were non-productive. CDR3 was defined by IMGT convention, running from the second conserved V-encoded cysteine to the conserved J-encoded phenylalanine. In an earlier analysis of roughly 580 of the donors, sequences lacking an unambiguous match to a single V gene segment were excluded. In an earlier analysis of a few hundred of the donors, V segments were called functional above 56.7% productive rearrangements and were called segregating when the between-donor standard deviation exceeded 5%. A statistical classification framework was built for diagnosing cytomegalovirus status from the catalog of TCR beta chain sequences. In a later analysis, TCR nucleotide sequences were compared against IMGT/GENE-DB human TR gene sequences so that V and J genes could be assigned. In a later analysis, CDR3 sequences and most-parsimonious VDJ recombination scenarios were assigned using the TCRdist pipeline. In a later analysis, each TCR beta chain was defined by its CDR3 amino acid sequence together with its V-gene family, and reads lacking a unique V-gene family were excluded. In a later analysis, fewer than 650 highly shared, low-generation-probability nucleotide sequences were removed to address suspected cross-contamination and a sequencing artifact. In a later analysis, a clonal expansion index for each public chain was calculated from normalized within-repertoire ranks of inferred template counts. A later analysis computed generation probabilities with a VDJ recombination model fitted to out-of-frame rearrangements, and checked the results against IGoR. In a later analysis, hypergeometric tests were used to score TCR-TCR, TCR-HLA and TCR-CMV co-occurrence, with a repertoire-size bias correction applied to TCR pairs. In a later analysis, false discovery rates were estimated by permuting HLA or CMV assignments 20 times. In a later analysis, co-occurring TCRs were grouped with DBSCAN, and TCRdist sequence similarity was added when clustering was performed within HLA-allele-positive subsets. Repertoires with fewer than 30,000 or more than 120,000 public chains were left out of co-occurrence clustering, as were five repertoires with anomalous nucleotide sharing. TCRdb obtained this table from immuneACCESS and retained in-frame rearrangements with V and J assigned. These tables miss some clones; where compared with another copy, unresolved V genes account for less than half of the shortfall, and the remainder is unexplained. The V and J calls and clone size come from that table; D and trimming were worked out from the DNA. This specimen's table enumerates 100,000 or so clones. Of the sample, 0.59% is held by the ten largest clones.

The chain is made from TRBV12-5 and TRBJ2-7, and possibly TRBD2, on 6 matching bases. Sequences were obtained from PBMCs. This sequence was found in a man aged 50 to 59 in good health and CMV-seronegative. The nucleotide sequence reads as follows: TGTGCTAGTGGTGGCGGGGTCTCCTACGAGCAGTACTTC. Translated, this gives CASGGGVSYEQYF. The CDR3, completed at both ends by the reference TRBV12-5 and TRBJ2-7 genes, gives the full variable domain DARVTQTPRHKVTEMGQEVTMRCQPILGHNTVFWYRQTMMQGLELLAYFRNRAPLDDSGMPKDRFSAEMPDATLATLKIQPSEPRDSAVYFCASGGGVSYEQYFGPGTRLTVT.